This T cell receptor (beta chain) was captured in a study of T cells in Graves' hyperthyroidism and ophthalmopathy. Notes on the study in general: Researchers report that a 13 V-J model separated ophthalmopathy from stable hyperthyroidism.

Amplified TCR beta CDR3 regions came from RNA transcripts. The primer set for the first-round RT-PCR of the TCR CDR3 was HTBI. One entry per CDR3 protein results from TCRdb running MiXCR on the multiplex PCR reads. This sample has under 250,000 distinct CDR3 sequences, with around a sixth found just once. This clonotype was observed many times. What it binds is not known. Uncontrolled infection, other autoimmune disease, pregnancy or lactation led to exclusion. Source material for PBMCs was 10 ml fresh peripheral blood. Germline V lookup: CDR1 LNHNV, CDR2 YYDKDF (reference sequence). The CDR3 covers 14 residues. Trimming removed 7 bases from V and 7 bases from J, with 20 bases in between.

This TCR was recovered from a woman in her fifties or sixties with Graves' hyperthyroidism. The genes are TRBV15 and TRBJ2-7; the D gene is possibly TRBD2 (6 bases). The specimen was blood. The CDR3 is CATKPGLEMGEQYF. The CDR3 nucleotides read TGTGCCACCAAGCCGGGACTGGAAATGGGAGAGCAGTACTTC. Full variable domain (rest looked up from reference TRBV15 and TRBJ2-7): DAMVIQNPRYQVTQFGKPVTLSCSQTLNHNVMYWYQQKSSQAPKLLFHYYDKDFNNEADTPDNFQSRRPNTSFCFLDIRSPGLGDTAMYLCATKPGLEMGEQYFGPGTRLTVT.